The 6 T cell receptor beta chains presented below share a single source sample, sequenced in a study of beta chain features in type 1 diabetes. TCRB transcripts that were expressed got sequenced, as all of the isolated RNA had been reverse transcribed. Method: immunoSEQ multiplex PCR; TCRdb's copy keeps in-frame clones and lacks some. Of under 300,000 clones in the sample, about 30% are singletons; the top ten hold approximately 4%. The sequenced material came from central memory CD4+ T cells from blood. Source of these receptors: a man aged 25-45 years in good health.

As for this clone: One end of the junction does not line up with germline, which may come from a read error. This rearrangement joins TRBV25-1 to TRBJ1-1; D perhaps matches TRBD1 (6 bases). CDR1 and CDR2 from the germline V gene are MGHDK and SYGVNS. The CDR3 is 13 amino acids. The DNA of the CDR3 is TGTGCCAGCATAGGGTCAGGGGAGACTGTAGCTTTCTTT. It encodes CASIGSGETVAFF.

The chain joins TRBV29-1 to TRBJ2-3; 9 bases agree with TRBD2. Germline CDR1 is SQVTM and CDR2 is ANQGSEA. The CDR3 has 17 amino acids. V was clipped by 6 bases and J by 1 base; unmatched bases: 14. This chain's CDR3 is CSVQGGFSGGGTDTQYF. The DNA for the CDR3 is TGCAGCGTCCAGGGAGGCTTTAGCGGGGGCGGCACAGATACGCAGTATTTT.

The chain combines TRBV7-9 with TRBJ1-2, with 9 nucleotides matching TRBD1. V was clipped by 5 bases and J by 6 bases; unmatched bases: 10. Looked up from germline, CDR1 is SEHNR and CDR2 is FQNEAQ (reference sequence). There are 15 residues in the CDR3. The CDR3 spells CASSVTGQGNDGYTF. In DNA form, the CDR3 reads TGTGCCAGCAGCGTTACGGGACAGGGAAACGATGGCTACACCTTC.

The chain uses TRBV28 and TRBJ2-7, with 10 positions matching TRBD1. Trimming cost V 5 bases and J 5 bases; bases outside gene matches: 3. Germline assignment: CDR1 MDHEN and CDR2 SYDVKM. The CDR3 contains 13 residues. The chain's CDR3 is CASSGTGVHEQYF. DNA for the CDR3: TGTGCCAGCAGTGGGACAGGGGTCCACGAGCAGTACTTC. The variable domain in full, completed from reference TRBV28 and TRBJ2-7, reads DVKVTQSSRYLVKRTGEKVFLECVQDMDHENMFWYRQDPGLGLRLIYFSYDVKMKEKGDIPEGYSVSREKKERFSLILESASTNQTSMYLCASSGTGVHEQYFGPGTRLTVT.

The chain combines TRBV2 with TRBJ1-6; D gene ambiguous. The CDR3 sequence is 13 residues long. CDR1 and CDR2 from the germline V gene are SNHLY and FYNNEI. Trimming stripped 6 bases from V and 9 bases from J, with 12 bases between. The CDR3 loop reads CASRQEAFSPLHF. The CDR3 nucleotides are TGTGCCAGCAGGCAAGAAGCGTTTTCACCCCTCCACTTT.

This clone has more than one count but fewer than ten. V gene TRBV5-4 combines with J gene TRBJ2-3, with 10 bases lining up with TRBD2. The ends lost 4 bases at V and 4 bases at J; junction bases unmatched: 6. Germline loops: CDR1 SGHNT, CDR2 YYREEE (reference sequence). The CDR3 consists of 15 residues. The CDR3 DNA reads TGTGCCAGCAGCGTGGGGACTAGCGTCGCAGATACGCAGTATTTT. Its protein is CASSVGTSVADTQYF.